What follows describes a single TCR beta chain. The antigen is not known. This entry belongs to a study of CD8+CD57+ T cells in acquired aplastic anemia. At the level of the study: Across the sorted CD4+ and CD8+ cells, DNA amounts averaged approximately 3.1 ug.

V shed 4 bases and J 5 bases; nucleotides not matched to a gene: 6. Germline CDR1 SGDLS, CDR2 YYNGEE. CDR3 length equals 14 residues. Researchers used genomic DNA as the template to profile TCR beta VDJ and CDR3. MiXCR, run by TCRdb on the reads, gives a single entry per CDR3 protein. The data hold 150,000 to 200,000 distinct CDR3 sequences, with about 44% observed a single time. Study-level findings and limits: Researchers reported that CD8+ Simpson's diversity was not significantly different in patients versus controls. Patients and controls had in common 25 to 35 CD8+ CDR3 sequences.

An expansion of CD8+CD57+ cells by flow cytometry had been shown in patients chosen for sequencing. This clonotype was sampled from a human donor with aplastic anemia. Sequencing was done on a sample of sorted CD4+, CD8+, or CD8+CD57+ T cells (not recorded which) from PBMCs. The chain employs TRBV9 and TRBJ2-5; TRBD1 aligns across 9 bases. For the CDR3, the DNA is TGTGCCAGCAGCTCACAGGGGGCGCGGGAGACCCAGTACTTC. Translated, it gives CASSSQGARETQYF.